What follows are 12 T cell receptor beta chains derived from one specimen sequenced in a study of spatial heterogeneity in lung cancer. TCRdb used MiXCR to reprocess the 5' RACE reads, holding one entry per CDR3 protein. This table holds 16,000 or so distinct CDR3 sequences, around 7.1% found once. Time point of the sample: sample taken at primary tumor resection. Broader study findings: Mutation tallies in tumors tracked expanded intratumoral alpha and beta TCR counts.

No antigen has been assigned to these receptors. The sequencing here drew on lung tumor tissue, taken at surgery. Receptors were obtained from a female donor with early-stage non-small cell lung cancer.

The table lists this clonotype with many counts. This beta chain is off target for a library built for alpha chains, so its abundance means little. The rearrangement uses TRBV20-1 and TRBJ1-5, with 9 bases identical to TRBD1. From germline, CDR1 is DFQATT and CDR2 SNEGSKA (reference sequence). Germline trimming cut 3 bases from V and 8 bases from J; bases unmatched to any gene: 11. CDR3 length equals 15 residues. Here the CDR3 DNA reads TGCAGTGCTAGCTCGGGACAGGGATTTGATAAGCCCCAGCATTTT. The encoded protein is CSASSGQGFDKPQHF.

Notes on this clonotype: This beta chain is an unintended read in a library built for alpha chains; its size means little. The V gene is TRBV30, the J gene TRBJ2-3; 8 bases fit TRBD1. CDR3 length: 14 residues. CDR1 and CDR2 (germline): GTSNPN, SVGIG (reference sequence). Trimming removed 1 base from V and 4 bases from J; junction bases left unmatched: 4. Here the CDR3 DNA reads TGTGCCTGGAGTGGGACAGGGCGGGCAGATACGCAGTATTTT. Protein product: CAWSGTGRADTQYF.

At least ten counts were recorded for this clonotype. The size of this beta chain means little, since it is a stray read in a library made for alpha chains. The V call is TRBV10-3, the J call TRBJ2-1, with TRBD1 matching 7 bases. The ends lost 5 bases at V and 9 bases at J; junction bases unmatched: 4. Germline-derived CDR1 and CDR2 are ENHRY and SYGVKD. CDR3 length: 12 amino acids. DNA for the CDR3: TGTGCCATCAGTAAGACAGGGCGTGAGCAGTTCTTC. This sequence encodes CAISKTGREQFF.

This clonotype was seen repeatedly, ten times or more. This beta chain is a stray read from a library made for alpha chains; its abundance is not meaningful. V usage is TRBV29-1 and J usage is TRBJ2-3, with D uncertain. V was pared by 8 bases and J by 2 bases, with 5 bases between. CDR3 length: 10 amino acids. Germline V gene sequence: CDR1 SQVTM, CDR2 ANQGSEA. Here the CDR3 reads CSTNTDTQYF. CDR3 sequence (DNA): TGCAGCACGAACACAGATACGCAGTATTTT.

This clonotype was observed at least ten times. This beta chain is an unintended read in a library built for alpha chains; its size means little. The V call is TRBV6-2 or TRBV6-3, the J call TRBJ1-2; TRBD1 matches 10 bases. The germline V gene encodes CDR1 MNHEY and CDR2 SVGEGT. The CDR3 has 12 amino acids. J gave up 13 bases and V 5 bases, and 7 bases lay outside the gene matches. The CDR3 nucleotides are TGTGCCAGCAGTCTCGACAGGGGGCCCTCCACCTTC. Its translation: CASSLDRGPSTF.

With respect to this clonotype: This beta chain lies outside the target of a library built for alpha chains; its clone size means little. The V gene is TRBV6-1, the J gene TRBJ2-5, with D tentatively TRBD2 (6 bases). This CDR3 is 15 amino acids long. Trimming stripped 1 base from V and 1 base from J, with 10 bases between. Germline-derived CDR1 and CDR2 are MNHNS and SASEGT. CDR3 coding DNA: TGTGCCAGCAGTGAAGGGGTAGCGGTCCAAGAGACCCAGTACTTC. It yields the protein CASSEGVAVQETQYF.

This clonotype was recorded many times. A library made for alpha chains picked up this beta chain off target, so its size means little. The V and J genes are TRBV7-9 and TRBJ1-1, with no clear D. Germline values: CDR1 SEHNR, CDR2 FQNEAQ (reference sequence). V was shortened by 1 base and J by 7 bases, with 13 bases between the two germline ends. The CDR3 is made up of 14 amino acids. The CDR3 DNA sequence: TGTGCCAGCAGCTTAGTGCGTGAGACACGTGAAGCTTTCTTT. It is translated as CASSLVRETREAFF.

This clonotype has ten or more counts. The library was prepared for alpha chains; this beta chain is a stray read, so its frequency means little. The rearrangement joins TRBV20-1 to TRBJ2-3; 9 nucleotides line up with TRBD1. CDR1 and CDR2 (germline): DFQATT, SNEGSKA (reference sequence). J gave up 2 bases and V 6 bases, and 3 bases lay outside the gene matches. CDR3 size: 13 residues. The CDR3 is CSARTGVTDTQYF. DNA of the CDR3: TGCAGTGCCCGGACAGGGGTCACAGATACGCAGTATTTT.

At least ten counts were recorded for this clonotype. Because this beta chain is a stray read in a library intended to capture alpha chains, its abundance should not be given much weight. CDR3 region: CSAPEPGGQRNQPQHF. The CDR3 nucleotides are TGCAGTGCTCCAGAGCCGGGGGGGCAGAGGAATCAGCCCCAGCATTTT. The chain uses TRBV20-1 and TRBJ1-5; D perhaps matches TRBD1 (6 bases). The CDR3 loop spans 16 amino acids. Trimming removed 5 bases from V and 4 bases from J, with 21 bases in between. Germline assignment: CDR1 DFQATT and CDR2 SNEGSKA (reference sequence).

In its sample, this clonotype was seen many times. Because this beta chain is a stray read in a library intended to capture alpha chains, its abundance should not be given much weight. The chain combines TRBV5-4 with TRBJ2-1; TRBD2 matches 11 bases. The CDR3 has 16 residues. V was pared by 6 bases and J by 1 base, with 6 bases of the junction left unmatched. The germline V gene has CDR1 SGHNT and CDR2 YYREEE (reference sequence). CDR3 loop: CASMRLAGISYNEQFF. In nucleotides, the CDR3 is TGTGCCAGCATGCGACTAGCGGGGATATCCTACAATGAGCAGTTCTTC.

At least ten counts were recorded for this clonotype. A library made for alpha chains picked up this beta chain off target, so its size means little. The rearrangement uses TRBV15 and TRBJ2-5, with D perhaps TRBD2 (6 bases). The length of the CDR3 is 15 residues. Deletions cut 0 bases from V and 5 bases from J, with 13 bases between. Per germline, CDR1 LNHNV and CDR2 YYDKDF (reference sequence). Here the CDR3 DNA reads TGTGCCACCAGCAGAGATTTTGGAGGGATTGAGACCCAGTACTTC. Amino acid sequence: CATSRDFGGIETQYF.

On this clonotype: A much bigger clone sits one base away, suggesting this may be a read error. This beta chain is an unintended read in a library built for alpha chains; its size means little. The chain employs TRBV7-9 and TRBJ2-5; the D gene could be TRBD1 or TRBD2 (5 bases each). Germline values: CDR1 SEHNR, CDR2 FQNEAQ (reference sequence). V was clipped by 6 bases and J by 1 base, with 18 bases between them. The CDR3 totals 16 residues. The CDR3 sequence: CASRLPGRSLQETQYF. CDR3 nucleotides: TGTGCCAGCAGATTACCGGGACGGAGCCTCCAAGAGACCCAGTACTTC.